These T cell receptor beta chains were read from a single sample in a study of beta chain features in type 1 diabetes. Only in-frame clones appear in the TCRdb table, and some are missing; sequencing was by immunoSEQ multiplex PCR. This table has hundreds of thousands of clones, 14% to 15% appearing once. Material: naive CD4+ T cells from blood. Receptors were obtained from a man younger than 35 with type 1 diabetes. CDR3s include the opening cysteine and the closing phenylalanine or tryptophan. The D gene is left open where the match is weak. Some rows mark clone size as missing; the rest say once, few, many or name a class of expanded clone.

size	V	D	length	J	DNA	CDR3
-	TRBV12-5	-	14	TRBJ1-1	TGTGCTAGTGGTTTGGTACCGGGGGAGGACGAAGCTTTCTTT	CASGLVPGEDEAFF
few	TRBV13	-	12	TRBJ2-7	TGTGCCAGCAGCTCAGCCGGGACTGAGCAGTACTTC	CASSSAGTEQYF
-	TRBV6-6	TRBD1	13	TRBJ2-7	TGTGCCACCAAAGACAGGGAACCCTACGAGCAGTACTTC	CATKDREPYEQYF
few	TRBV19	-	16	TRBJ2-1	TGTGCCAGTAGTGTTCTGCGGGACAGCGTTTACAATGAGCAGTTCTTC	CASSVLRDSVYNEQFF
-	TRBV18	-	13	TRBJ1-5	TGTGCCAGCTCACCAGGGAGGGATCAGCCCCAGCATTTT	CASSPGRDQPQHF
-	TRBV5-1	TRBD1	14	TRBJ2-1	TGCGCCAGCAGCTCAAGGGACAGGGGATATGAGCAGTTCTTC	CASSSRDRGYEQFF
few	TRBV9	TRBD2	12	TRBJ2-1	TGTGCCAGCAGCGTAGGCGGGGGGGAGCAGTTCTTC	CASSVGGGEQFF
-	TRBV30	-	15	TRBJ1-6	TGTGCCTGGAAGGGACTGAGCTCCTATAATTCACCCCTCCACTTT	CAWKGLSSYNSPLHF
few	TRBV4-2	TRBD1	16	TRBJ1-4	TGTGCCAGCAGCCAAGATCCCGGGACAGTCGGTGAAAAACTGTTTTTT	CASSQDPGTVGEKLFF
-	TRBV30	-	13	TRBJ1-2	TGTGCCCACGCCGACGGGGGGGACTATGGCTACACCTTC	CAHADGGDYGYTF
-	TRBV27	-	13	TRBJ2-7	TGTGCCAGCAGTTTTAGCAATTCCTACGAGCAGTACTTC	CASSFSNSYEQYF
-	TRBV7-9	-	12	TRBJ1-2	TGTGCCAGCAGCTTAGTGGAGTATGGCTACACCTTC	CASSLVEYGYTF
-	TRBV28	-	16	TRBJ2-1	TGTGCCAGCAGTTTATATAGCGGAAGGACCTACAATGAGCAGTTCTTC	CASSLYSGRTYNEQFF
-	TRBV6-5	-	14	TRBJ2-7	TGTGCCAGCAGGGGCGGGACGGGGCTCTACGAGCAGTACTTC	CASRGGTGLYEQYF
-	TRBV15	-	15	TRBJ2-2	TGTGCCACCAGCAGAGATCCCCGGGTCTGGGGGGAGCTGTTTTTT	CATSRDPRVWGELFF
few	TRBV5-1	TRBD2	14	TRBJ2-3	TGCGCCAGCAGCTTCGGACTAGCGTCAGATACGCAGTATTTT	CASSFGLASDTQYF
few	TRBV23-1	-	16	TRBJ1-4	TGCGCCAGCAGTCAATCCTTTGGGGAGGGAAATGAAAAACTGTTTTTT	CASSQSFGEGNEKLFF
-	TRBV9	-	14	TRBJ2-6	TGTGCCAGCAGCACATATGCCGGGGCCAACGTCCTGACTTTC	CASSTYAGANVLTF
-	TRBV13	-	14	TRBJ1-6	TGTGCCAGCAGTCCTGACAGGTATAATTCACCCCTCCACTTT	CASSPDRYNSPLHF
few	TRBV28	-	13	TRBJ2-7	TGTGCCAGCAAGTCTCCGGATTCGGGCGAGCAGTACTTC	CASKSPDSGEQYF
-	TRBV15	TRBD1	16	TRBJ2-7	TGTGCCACCAGCAGGGTAGGACAGGGCCGCTCCTACGAGCAGTACTTC	CATSRVGQGRSYEQYF